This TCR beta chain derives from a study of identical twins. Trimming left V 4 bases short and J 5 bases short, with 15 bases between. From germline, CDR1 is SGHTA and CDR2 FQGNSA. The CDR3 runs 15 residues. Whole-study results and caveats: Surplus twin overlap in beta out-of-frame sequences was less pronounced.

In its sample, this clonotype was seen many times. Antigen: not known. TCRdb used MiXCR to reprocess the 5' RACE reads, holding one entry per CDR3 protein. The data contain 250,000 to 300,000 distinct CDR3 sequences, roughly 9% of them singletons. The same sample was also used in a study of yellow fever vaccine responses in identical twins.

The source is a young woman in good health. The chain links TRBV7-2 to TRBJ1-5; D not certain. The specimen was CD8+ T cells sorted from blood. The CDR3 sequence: CASSSSRAAYQPQHF. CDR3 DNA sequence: TGTGCCAGCAGCTCAAGTAGGGCAGCATATCAGCCCCAGCATTTT.